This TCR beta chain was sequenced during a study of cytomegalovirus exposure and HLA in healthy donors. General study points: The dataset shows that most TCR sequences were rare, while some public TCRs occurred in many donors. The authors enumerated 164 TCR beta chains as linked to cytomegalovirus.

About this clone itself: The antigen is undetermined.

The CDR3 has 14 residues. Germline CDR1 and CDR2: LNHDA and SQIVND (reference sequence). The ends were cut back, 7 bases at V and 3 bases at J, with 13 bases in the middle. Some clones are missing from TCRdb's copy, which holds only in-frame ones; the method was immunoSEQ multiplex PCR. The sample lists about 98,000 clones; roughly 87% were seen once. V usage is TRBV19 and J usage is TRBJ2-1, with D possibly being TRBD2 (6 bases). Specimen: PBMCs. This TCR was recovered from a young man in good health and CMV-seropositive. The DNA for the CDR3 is TGTGCCAGTACCTACGGGAGAGGCTACAATGAGCAGTTCTTC. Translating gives CASTYGRGYNEQFF.